Presented here are 25 T cell receptor beta chains from one specimen sequenced in a study of blood T cell repertoires in COVID-19. Measured with immunoSEQ multiplex PCR; TCRdb has only the in-frame clones, and not every one. The sample carries 290,000 or so clones, about 88% recorded once. Sequences were obtained from peripheral blood. These receptors came from a man in his 70s with acute or convalescent COVID-19.

The genes are TRBV7-9 and TRBJ1-5, with D unresolved. The V end lost 0 bases, the J end lost 0 bases, and 12 bases lay between the germline ends. The germline V gene encodes CDR1 SEHNR and CDR2 FQNEAQ (reference sequence). This CDR3 is built from 17 residues. The CDR3, as DNA: TGTGCCAGCAGCTTAGCGCGGCAGCCATATAGCAATCAGCCCCAGCATTTT. Amino acids: CASSLARQPYSNQPQHF. The entire variable domain, with the rest obtained from reference TRBV7-9 and TRBJ1-5, is as follows: DTGVSQNPRHKITKRGQNVTFRCDPISEHNRLYWYRQTLGQGPEFLTYFQNEAQLEKSRLLSDRFSAERPKGSFSTLEIQRTEQGDSAMYLCASSLARQPYSNQPQHFGDGTRLSIL.

The chain joins TRBV6-2 or TRBV6-3 to TRBJ2-3, with 7 bases that match TRBD1. The germline V gene has CDR1 MNHEY and CDR2 SVGEGT. The length of the CDR3 is 14 residues. Trimming at V came to 5 bases and at J to 3 bases, leaving 5 bases not matched to a gene. The CDR3 nucleotides read TGTGCCAGCAGTCCCCACAGGGGTACAGATACGCAGTATTTT. Encoded protein: CASSPHRGTDTQYF.

The chain links TRBV25-1 to TRBJ1-2, with 7 positions matching TRBD1. CDR3 length: 17 amino acids. V gave up 5 bases and J gave up 1 base; unmatched junction bases: 13. The V gene's germline CDR1 is MGHDK and CDR2 SYGVNS. The CDR3 sequence is CASSPSGTAIINYGYTF. The CDR3 DNA reads as TGTGCCAGCAGTCCCTCCGGGACAGCCATTATTAACTATGGCTACACCTTC.

In its sample, this clone was seen a few times. The chain couples TRBV28 to TRBJ2-1; TRBD2 is a possible D gene (5 bases). Germline assignment: CDR1 MDHEN and CDR2 SYDVKM. V lost 6 bases and J 6 bases, leaving 9 bases between the germline ends. The CDR3 contains 12 residues. This CDR3 reads CASRLDFNEQFF. The CDR3 DNA reads TGTGCCAGCAGGTTGGACTTCAATGAGCAGTTCTTC. Looking up the rest from reference TRBV28 and TRBJ2-1 gives the full variable domain: DVKVTQSSRYLVKRTGEKVFLECVQDMDHENMFWYRQDPGLGLRLIYFSYDVKMKEKGDIPEGYSVSREKKERFSLILESASTNQTSMYLCASRLDFNEQFFGPGTRLTVL.

This rearrangement joins TRBV6-5 to TRBJ1-3, with 7 positions matching TRBD1. This CDR3 has 14 residues. The germline CDR1 and CDR2 sequences are MNHEY and SVGAGI. Trimming at V came to 8 bases and at J to 0 bases, leaving 4 bases not matched to a gene. This chain's CDR3 is CASRQGGSGNTIYF. The CDR3 DNA reads as TGTGCCAGCCGGCAGGGGGGCTCTGGAAACACCATATATTTT.

V gene TRBV6-1 combines with J gene TRBJ2-1, with 12 bases that match TRBD2. The CDR3 has 17 amino acids. Losses at the gene ends were 4 bases for V and 3 bases for J; bases not matched to a gene: 7. CDR1 is MNHNS and CDR2 is SASEGT in the germline V gene. In DNA, the CDR3 is TGTGCCAGCAGTGGACAGGGGACTAGCGGGTTCTACAATGAGCAGTTCTTC. Residues: CASSGQGTSGFYNEQFF.

The chain is built from TRBV5-6 and TRBJ2-7, with TRBD1 matching 9 bases. V trimming: 4 bases; J trimming: 1 base; junction bases outside the gene matches: 3. The germline V gene encodes CDR1 SGHDT and CDR2 YYEEEE. The CDR3 has 14 residues. The DNA for the CDR3 is TGTGCCAGCAGCCAAGGGACAGGGTCCTACGAGCAGTACTTC. Encoded protein: CASSQGTGSYEQYF. The entire variable domain, with the rest obtained from reference TRBV5-6 and TRBJ2-7, is as follows: DAGVTQSPTHLIKTRGQQVTLRCSPKSGHDTVSWYQQALGQGPQFIFQYYEEEERQRGNFPDRFSGHQFPNYSSELNVNALLLGDSALYLCASSQGTGSYEQYFGPGTRLTVT.

This clone occurred once. The V call is TRBV28, the J call TRBJ1-1; 12 bases are a match to TRBD1. The CDR3 runs to 16 residues. Germline V gene lookup returns CDR1 MDHEN and CDR2 SYDVKM. V dropped 6 bases and J dropped 3; count of bases not matched to a gene: 8. The CDR3 nucleotides read TGTGCCAGCAGCCTCCCGGGACAGGGGGCGGACACTGAAGCTTTCTTT. Protein sequence: CASSLPGQGADTEAFF.

The chain links TRBV11-3 to TRBJ2-2; 11 positions agree with TRBD1. CDR1 and CDR2 (germline): SGHNT, YENEEA. With V trimmed by 2 bases and J by 7 bases, 6 bases remained unmatched. This CDR3 is 16 amino acids long. The DNA for the CDR3 is TGTGCCAGCAGCTTACAAGGGACAGGGGGGCACGGGGAGCTGTTTTTT. Protein sequence: CASSLQGTGGHGELFF.

There are a few counts of this clone. The V and J genes are TRBV7-2 and TRBJ1-1; D is possibly TRBD1 (5 bases). Trimming took 2 bases from V and 8 from J, leaving 9 bases between them. CDR1 SGHTA and CDR2 FQGNSA come from the germline V gene. The CDR3 is 12 amino acids. The CDR3 nucleotides are TGTGCCAGCAGCTTATTGGCAGGGGAAGCTTTCTTT. It codes for CASSLLAGEAFF.

The V and J genes are TRBV15 and TRBJ2-7; D may be TRBD2 (7 bases). The CDR3 length is 15 residues. CDR1 and CDR2 from the germline V gene are LNHNV and YYDKDF (reference sequence). V was trimmed by 1 base and J by 1 base, leaving 11 bases between them. This CDR3 reads CATSRGRGGSYEQYF. Here the CDR3 DNA reads TGTGCCACCAGCAGAGGGAGGGGGGGGTCCTACGAGCAGTACTTC.

For this clone: Other DNA sequences in this specimen translate into the identical CDR3. Written as DNA, the CDR3 is TGTGCCAGCAGTCCGACAGGGAACTATGGCTACACCTTC. Translation: CASSPTGNYGYTF. This rearrangement joins TRBV12-3 or TRBV12-4 to TRBJ1-2; TRBD1 aligns across 7 bases. V lost 5 bases, J lost 2 bases, and 2 bases stayed unmatched. The CDR3 is 13 amino acids.

This sequence joins TRBV4-3 and TRBJ2-2, with TRBD2 identical over 8 bases. With 4 bases clipped from V and 6 bases from J, the junction kept 7 bases outside the gene matches. Germline loops: CDR1 LGHNA, CDR2 YSLEER. This CDR3 region has 15 residues. CDR3 sequence (DNA): TGCGCCAGCAGCCTAGAGGTCGGGGGGGCCGGGGAGCTGTTTTTT. Its translation: CASSLEVGGAGELFF.

Concerning this clone itself: The junction departs from the called germline gene at one end, perhaps through a read error. The gene calls are TRBV6-2 or TRBV6-3 and TRBJ1-5; 9 bases map to TRBD1. Germline V lookup: CDR1 MNHEY, CDR2 SVGEGT. The CDR3 sequence is 17 residues long. The CDR3 nucleotides read TGTGCCACCAGTTACCAGGGGACAGGGACCGGCAATCAGCCCCAGCATTTT. As protein: CATSYQGTGTGNQPQHF.

This rearrangement joins TRBV7-3 to TRBJ2-3; tentatively, D is TRBD2 (5 bases). Germline V lookup: CDR1 SGHTA, CDR2 FQGTGA. The CDR3 is made up of 14 amino acids. V shed 2 bases and J shed 4 bases, with 10 bases lying between them. The CDR3 loop is CASSLSSAADTQYF. CDR3 DNA: TGTGCCAGCAGCTTATCTTCAGCGGCAGATACGCAGTATTTT.

The gene calls are TRBV19 and TRBJ1-1; no reliable D call. The germline CDR1 and CDR2 sequences are LNHDA and SQIVND (reference sequence). Trimming left V 1 base short and J 4 bases short, with 13 bases between. This CDR3 has 15 amino acids. CDR3 bases: TGTGCCAGTAGTATAGGAGCTACGGTTGGCACTGAAGCTTTCTTT. This translates into CASSIGATVGTEAFF.

J is TRBJ2-3 and V is TRBV7-2; D perhaps matches TRBD1 (6 bases). The germline CDR1 and CDR2 sequences are SGHTA and FQGNSA. The CDR3 contains 16 residues. The V end was cut by 2 bases, the J end by 2 bases, with 14 bases between. This CDR3 is CASSLLGAVFTDTQYF. In nucleotides, the CDR3 is TGTGCCAGCAGCTTACTGGGGGCCGTATTCACAGATACGCAGTATTTT.

The chain is built from TRBV5-1 and TRBJ1-2; D possibly corresponds to TRBD1 (6 bases). CDR3 size: 14 residues. In germline, CDR1 is SGHRS, CDR2 YFSETQ. Trimming removed 5 bases from V and 3 bases from J, with 14 bases in between. The CDR3 DNA reads TGCGCCAGCAGGTTGACACAGGGAGACTATGGCTACACCTTC. This translates into CASRLTQGDYGYTF. The full variable domain, in which reference TRBV5-1 and TRBJ1-2 provide the parts outside the CDR3, is KAGVTQTPRYLIKTRGQQVTLSCSPISGHRSVSWYQQTPGQGLQFLFEYFSETQRNKGNFPGRFSGRQFSNSRSEMNVSTLELGDSALYLCASRLTQGDYGYTFGSGTRLTVV.

J is TRBJ2-4 and V is TRBV6-2 or TRBV6-3; D is unclear. Deletions cut 2 bases from V and 7 bases from J, with 9 bases between. Germline V CDR1 and CDR2: MNHEY, SVGEGT. The CDR3 sequence is 13 residues long. The CDR3 protein is CASSYVRSNIQYF. DNA for the CDR3: TGTGCCAGCAGTTACGTGAGGAGTAACATTCAGTACTTC.

The chain uses TRBV27 and TRBJ1-2; 9 nucleotides match TRBD1. The CDR3 covers 15 residues. Germline lookup yields CDR1 MNHEY and CDR2 SMNVEV (reference sequence). The junction had 3 bases not matched to a gene; V was cut back by 0 bases and J by 4 bases. As DNA, the CDR3 is TGTGCCAGCAGTTTATCGGGACAGGGCTTCTATGGCTACACCTTC. Translating it yields CASSLSGQGFYGYTF.

The J gene is TRBJ2-1, the V gene TRBV11-2, with 9 nucleotides matching TRBD2. Germline lookup yields CDR1 SGHAT and CDR2 FQNNGV. V lost 4 bases, J lost 10 bases, and 11 bases stayed unmatched. This CDR3 is built from 15 residues. The CDR3 loop reads CASSSPPSGIVEQFF. CDR3 nucleotide sequence: TGTGCCAGCAGCTCACCCCCTAGCGGGATCGTGGAGCAGTTCTTC. The whole variable domain, remainder taken from reference TRBV11-2 and TRBJ2-1, is EAGVAQSPRYKIIEKRQSVAFWCNPISGHATLYWYQQILGQGPKLLIQFQNNGVVDDSQLPKDRFSAERLKGVDSTLKIQPAKLEDSAVYLCASSSPPSGIVEQFFGPGTRLTVL.

The V call is TRBV9, the J call TRBJ2-3, with D possibly matching TRBD2 (6 bases). Deletions cut 3 bases from V and 1 base from J, with 18 bases between. Germline assignment: CDR1 SGDLS and CDR2 YYNGEE. The CDR3 runs to 17 residues. The CDR3, as DNA: TGTGCCAGCAGCGCGGGAGCCGAGAGCCCTGGCACAGATACGCAGTATTTT. Residues: CASSAGAESPGTDTQYF.

The chain has TRBV20-1 and TRBJ2-7, with 9 bases aligning to TRBD1. The CDR3 is 11 residues long. The V gene's germline CDR1 is DFQATT and CDR2 SNEGSKA (reference sequence). The chain's CDR3 is CRADRGNEQYF. The CDR3, as DNA: TGCAGGGCGGACAGGGGAAACGAGCAGTACTTC.

This chain connects TRBV9 to TRBJ2-5, with 15 bases identical to TRBD2. CDR1 SGDLS and CDR2 YYNGEE come from the germline V gene. The CDR3 spans 20 residues. V lost 3 bases to trimming and J lost 2 bases; unmatched junction nucleotides: 14. The chain's CDR3 is CASSAHPGTSGGLSQETQYF. CDR3 nucleotide sequence: TGTGCCAGCAGCGCACACCCTGGGACTAGCGGGGGGCTCTCACAAGAGACCCAGTACTTC.

J is TRBJ2-5 and V is TRBV29-1; D possibly corresponds to TRBD2 (6 bases). The V gene's germline CDR1 is SQVTM and CDR2 ANQGSEA. Trimming took 3 bases from V and 5 from J, leaving 16 bases between them. This CDR3 is built from 14 residues. The DNA for the CDR3 is TGCAGCGTTGACAGCTACTTAGGGAGGGAGACCCAGTACTTC. This sequence encodes CSVDSYLGRETQYF.